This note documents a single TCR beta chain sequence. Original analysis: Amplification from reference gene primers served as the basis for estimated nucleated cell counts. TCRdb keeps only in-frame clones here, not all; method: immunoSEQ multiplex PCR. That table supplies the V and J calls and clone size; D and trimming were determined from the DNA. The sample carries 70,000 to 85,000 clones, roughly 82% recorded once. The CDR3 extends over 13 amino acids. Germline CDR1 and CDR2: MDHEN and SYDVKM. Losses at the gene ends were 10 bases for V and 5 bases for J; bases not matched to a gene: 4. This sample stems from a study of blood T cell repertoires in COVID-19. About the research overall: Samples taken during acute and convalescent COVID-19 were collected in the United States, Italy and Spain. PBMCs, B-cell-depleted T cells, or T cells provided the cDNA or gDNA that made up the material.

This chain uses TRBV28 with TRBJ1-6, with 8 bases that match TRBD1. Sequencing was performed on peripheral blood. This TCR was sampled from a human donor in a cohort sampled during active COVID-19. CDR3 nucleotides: TGTGCCATCCAGGGGGCGGATAATTCACCCCTCCACTTT. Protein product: CAIQGADNSPLHF.